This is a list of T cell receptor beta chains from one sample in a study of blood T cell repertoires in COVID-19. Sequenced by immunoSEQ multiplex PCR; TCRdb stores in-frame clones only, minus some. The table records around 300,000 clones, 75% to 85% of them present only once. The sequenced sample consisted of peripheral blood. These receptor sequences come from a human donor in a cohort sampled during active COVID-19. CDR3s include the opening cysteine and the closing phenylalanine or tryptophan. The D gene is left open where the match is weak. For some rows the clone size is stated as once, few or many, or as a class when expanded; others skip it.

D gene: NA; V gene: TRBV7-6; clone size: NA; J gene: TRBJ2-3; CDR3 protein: CASSKGGARADTQYF; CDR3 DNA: TGTGCCAGCAGCAAAGGGGGGGCGCGGGCAGATACGCAGTATTTT
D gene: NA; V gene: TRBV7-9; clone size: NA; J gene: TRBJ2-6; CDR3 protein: CASSLQPGVGANVLTF; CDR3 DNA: TGTGCCAGCAGCTTACAACCAGGGGTCGGGGCCAACGTCCTGACTTTC
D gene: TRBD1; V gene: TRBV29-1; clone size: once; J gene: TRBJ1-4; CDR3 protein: CSVVTGGIEKLFF; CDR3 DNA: TGCAGCGTTGTGACAGGGGGAATTGAAAAACTGTTTTTT
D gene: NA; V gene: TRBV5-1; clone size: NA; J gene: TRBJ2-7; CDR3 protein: CATRTDLPYEQYF; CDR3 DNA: TGCGCCACCCGGACAGATCTCCCTTACGAGCAGTACTTC
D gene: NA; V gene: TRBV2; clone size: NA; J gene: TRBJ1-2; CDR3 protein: CASSEQGIDYGYTF; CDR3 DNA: TGTGCCAGCAGTGAACAGGGTATAGACTATGGCTACACCTTC
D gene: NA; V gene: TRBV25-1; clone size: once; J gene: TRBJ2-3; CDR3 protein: CASSAGHITDTQYF; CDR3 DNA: TGTGCCAGCAGTGCGGGACACATCACAGATACGCAGTATTTT
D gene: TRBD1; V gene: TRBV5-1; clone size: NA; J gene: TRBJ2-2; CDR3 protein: CASSLFAGGNTGELFF; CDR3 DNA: TGCGCCAGCAGCTTATTTGCAGGGGGTAACACCGGGGAGCTGTTTTTT
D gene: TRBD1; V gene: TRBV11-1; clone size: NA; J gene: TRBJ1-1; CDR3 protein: CASSRLTGVNEAFF; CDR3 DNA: TGTGCCAGCAGCCGCCTGACAGGGGTCAATGAAGCTTTCTTT
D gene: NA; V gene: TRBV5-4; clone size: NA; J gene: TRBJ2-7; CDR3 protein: CASSPPGVRSSYEQYF; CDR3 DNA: TGTGCCAGCAGCCCGCCGGGGGTCAGGAGCTCCTACGAGCAGTACTTC
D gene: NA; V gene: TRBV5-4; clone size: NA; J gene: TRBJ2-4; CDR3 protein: CASSLGTKLAKNIQYF; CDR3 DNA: TGTGCCAGCAGCTTGGGGACTAAACTAGCCAAAAACATTCAGTACTTC
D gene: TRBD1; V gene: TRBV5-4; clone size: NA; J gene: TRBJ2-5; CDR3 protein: CASSLTGEETQYF; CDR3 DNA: TGTGCCAGCAGCTTGACAGGGGAAGAGACCCAGTACTTC
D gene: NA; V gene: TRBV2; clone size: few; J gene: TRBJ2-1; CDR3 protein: CASSERGGNEQFF; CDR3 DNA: TGTGCCAGCAGTGAAAGGGGGGGCAATGAGCAGTTCTTC
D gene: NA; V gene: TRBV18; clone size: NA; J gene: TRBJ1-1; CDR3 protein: CASSPFTGLQAFF; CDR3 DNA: TGTGCCAGCTCACCTTTCACAGGGCTGCAAGCTTTCTTT
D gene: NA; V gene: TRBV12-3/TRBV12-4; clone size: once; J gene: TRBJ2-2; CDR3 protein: CASTHRRDGELFF; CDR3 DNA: TGTGCCAGCACACACCGGAGGGACGGGGAGCTGTTTTTT
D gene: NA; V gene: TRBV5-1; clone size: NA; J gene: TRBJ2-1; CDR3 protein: CASSANKPGSYNEQFF; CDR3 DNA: TGCGCCAGCAGCGCTAATAAGCCAGGGTCCTACAATGAGCAGTTCTTC
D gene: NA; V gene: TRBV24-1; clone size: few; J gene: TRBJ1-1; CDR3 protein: CATSHGMGTEAFF; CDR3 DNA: TGTGCCACCAGCCACGGGATGGGCACTGAAGCTTTCTTT
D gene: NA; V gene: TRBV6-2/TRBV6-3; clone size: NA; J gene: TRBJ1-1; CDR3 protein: CASSYVGRETEAFF; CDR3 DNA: TGTGCCAGCAGTTACGTGGGGCGCGAAACTGAAGCTTTCTTT
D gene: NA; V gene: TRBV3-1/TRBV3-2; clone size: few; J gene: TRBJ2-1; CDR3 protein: CASSQREVVDNEQFF; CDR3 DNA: TGTGCCAGCAGCCAAAGGGAGGTAGTCGACAATGAGCAGTTCTTC
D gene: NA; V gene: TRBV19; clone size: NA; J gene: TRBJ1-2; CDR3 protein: CASNQGAKYGYTF; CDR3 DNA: TGTGCCAGTAATCAAGGGGCAAAGTATGGCTACACCTTC
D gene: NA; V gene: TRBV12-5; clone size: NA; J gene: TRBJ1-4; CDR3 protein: CASGLSQGGYRASNEKLFF; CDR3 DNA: TGTGCTAGTGGTTTGTCACAGGGTGGGTATAGGGCTTCTAATGAAAAACTGTTTTTT
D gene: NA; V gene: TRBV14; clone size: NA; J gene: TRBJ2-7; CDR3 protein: CASSQNRERYF; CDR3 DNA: TGTGCCAGCAGCCAGAACCGGGAGCGGTACTTC
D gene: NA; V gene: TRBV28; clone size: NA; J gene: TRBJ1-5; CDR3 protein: CASSSPLQPQHF; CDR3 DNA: TGTGCCAGCAGCTCCCCTCTTCAGCCCCAGCATTTT